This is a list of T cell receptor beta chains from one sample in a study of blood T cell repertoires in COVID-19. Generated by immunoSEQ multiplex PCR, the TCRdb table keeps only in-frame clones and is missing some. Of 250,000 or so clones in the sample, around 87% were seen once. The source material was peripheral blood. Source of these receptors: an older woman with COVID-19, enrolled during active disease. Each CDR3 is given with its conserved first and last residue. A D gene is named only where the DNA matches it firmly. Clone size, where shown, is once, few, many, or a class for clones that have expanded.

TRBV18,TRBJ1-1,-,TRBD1,CASSPTGGGISTEAFF,TGTGCCAGCTCACCGACAGGGGGCGGGATATCGACTGAAGCTTTCTTT
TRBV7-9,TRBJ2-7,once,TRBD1,CASSLGTGFLYYEQYF,TGTGCCAGCAGCTTAGGGACAGGCTTTCTCTACTACGAGCAGTACTTC
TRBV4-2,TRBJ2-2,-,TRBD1,CASSHGQGRVGELFF,TGTGCCAGCAGCCATGGACAGGGGCGGGTCGGGGAGCTGTTTTTT
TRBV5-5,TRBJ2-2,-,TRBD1,CASSPVGQGAGELFF,TGTGCCAGCAGCCCTGTCGGACAGGGGGCCGGGGAGCTGTTTTTT
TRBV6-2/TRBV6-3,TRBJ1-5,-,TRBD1,CASSYLGTGGNQPQHF,TGTGCCAGCAGTTACTTAGGGACAGGGGGGAATCAGCCCCAGCATTTT
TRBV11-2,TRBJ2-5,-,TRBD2,CASSLLGTRAVETQYF,TGTGCCAGCAGCTTACTTGGGACTAGGGCTGTGGAGACCCAGTACTTC
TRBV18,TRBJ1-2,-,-,CASSPLYGYTF,TGTGCCAGCTCACCCCTCTATGGCTACACCTTC
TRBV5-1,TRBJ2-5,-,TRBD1,CASSLQGDRAETQYF,TGCGCCAGCAGCCTCCAGGGGGACAGGGCGGAGACCCAGTACTTC
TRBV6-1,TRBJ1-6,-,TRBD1,CASSGQDRGKPNSPLHF,TGTGCCAGCAGTGGACAGGACAGGGGCAAACCCAATTCACCCCTCCACTTT
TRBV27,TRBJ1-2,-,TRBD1,CASSLKGAYGYTF,TGTGCCAGCAGTTTGAAGGGGGCATATGGCTACACCTTC
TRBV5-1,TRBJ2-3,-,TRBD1,CASSLGDRGLTDTQYF,TGCGCCAGCAGCTTGGGAGACAGGGGACTCACAGATACGCAGTATTTT